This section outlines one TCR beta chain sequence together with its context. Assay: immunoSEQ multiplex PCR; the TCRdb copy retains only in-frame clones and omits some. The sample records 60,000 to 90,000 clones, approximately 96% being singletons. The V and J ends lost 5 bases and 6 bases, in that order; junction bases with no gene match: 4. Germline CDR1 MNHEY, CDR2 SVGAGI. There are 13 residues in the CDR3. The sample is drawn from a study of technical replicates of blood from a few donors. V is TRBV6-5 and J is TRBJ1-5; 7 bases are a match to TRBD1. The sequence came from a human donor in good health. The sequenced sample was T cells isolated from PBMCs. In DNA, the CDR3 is TGTGCCAGCAGTACCGACAGGGCTCAGCCCCAGCATTTT. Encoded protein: CASSTDRAQPQHF.